This TCR beta chain was sequenced in a study of T-cell memory formation after mild COVID-19. Findings and caveats of the study: Pre-infection memory carried some responding clones, suggesting that cross-reactive memory joined.

A word on this clonotype: Its antigen is undetermined.

TCRdb analysed the 5' RACE reads with MiXCR anew, one entry per CDR3 protein. The table includes around 5,000 distinct CDR3 sequences, around a quarter detected once. This CDR3 comprises 14 residues. The V end lost 0 bases, the J end lost 0 bases, and 6 bases lay between the germline ends. Germline V CDR1 and CDR2: MNHEY, SVGEGT. Source material: PBMCs or a T cell subset sorted from them (not recorded which). The receptor comes from an adult who had mild COVID-19 (a few samples of this study predate the infection). Cell type and time point are not known. The chain joins TRBV6-2 or TRBV6-3 to TRBJ2-7; possibly TRBD2 for D (6 bases). The CDR3 protein is CASSYSTSSYEQYV. CDR3 nucleotide sequence: TGTGCCAGCAGTTACTCGACTAGCTCCTACGAGCAGTACGTC.